The rows below give T cell receptor beta chains drawn from one sample of a study of T cells in localized non-small cell lung cancer. Profiling relied on immunoSEQ multiplex PCR, and the TCRdb table lists in-frame clones only, not all of them. The sample holds about 40,000 clones, about four fifths seen once. The source material was peripheral blood mononuclear cells, sampled before any cancer treatment. These TCRs come from a male donor at least 60 years old with stage II lung adenocarcinoma. The conserved cysteine and the conserved F or W are not part of the CDR3 here. The order of the fields is J gene, D gene, clone size, V gene, CDR3 protein. A D gene is named only where the DNA matches it firmly. Clone size is not always given. Where it is, it says once, few, many or a class for expanded clones.

TRBJ2-5	TRBD2	.	TRBV7-2	ASSLGLAGGGETQY
TRBJ2-7	.	few	TRBV5-1	ASAPGADSYEQY
TRBJ1-2	.	.	TRBV5-1	ASSGVYGYT
TRBJ2-1	TRBD2	.	TRBV7-3	ASSLSLAGELTARNEQF
TRBJ1-5	TRBD1	.	TRBV30	AWSVSGQMGNQPQH
TRBJ1-1	.	few	TRBV6-1	ASSEHGWEAF
TRBJ1-4	.	.	TRBV2	ASREEGSGEKLF
TRBJ1-2	TRBD1	.	TRBV7-3	ASRATGDSGGYT
TRBJ2-5	TRBD1	.	TRBV5-1	ASSPGTGQETQY
TRBJ2-5	.	.	TRBV6-1	ASSWSQETQY
TRBJ1-1	.	.	TRBV7-8	ASSFDTLMNTEAF
TRBJ2-7	TRBD1	.	TRBV19	ASSFGTGRSYEQY
TRBJ2-7	TRBD2	.	TRBV27	ASNKFEAGDGEQY
TRBJ2-7	TRBD2	.	TRBV27	ASSLRPSGSFYEQY
TRBJ1-5	.	few	TRBV27	ASSLYATHQPQH
TRBJ1-4	.	.	TRBV19	ASADEKLF
TRBJ1-2	.	.	TRBV19	ASARQNYGYT
TRBJ1-5	.	once	TRBV19	ASSETHGGGQPQH
TRBJ2-4	TRBD1	.	TRBV30	AWSIWDRGNIQY
TRBJ2-1	.	.	TRBV28	ASPPPGHRSNEQF
TRBJ2-1	.	.	TRBV6-5	ASSYGGQTYNEQF
TRBJ1-5	.	few	TRBV18	ASSLYSNQPQH
TRBJ1-2	.	once	TRBV27	ASSPTGGPLMGYT
TRBJ2-4	TRBD2	once	TRBV30	AWRRDYQAKNIQY
TRBJ2-7	TRBD1	.	TRBV28	ASSGPGQQQTSYEQY
TRBJ2-3	.	.	TRBV4-1	ASSQSQWGTDTQY
TRBJ2-5	.	.	TRBV19	ASSMWRKETQY
TRBJ1-1	.	.	TRBV19	ASSMGVPAAF
TRBJ1-5	.	.	TRBV7-2	ASSLDGGTYQPQH
TRBJ2-1	.	once	TRBV7-9	ASSLAPVASRMNEQF
TRBJ1-2	.	.	TRBV2	ASSSRGGYGYT
TRBJ2-3	.	.	TRBV12-5	ASGPVRTDTQY
TRBJ2-1	.	once	TRBV7-2	ASSSPGGYNEQF
TRBJ1-5	.	.	TRBV28	ASSSQGHWDQPQH
TRBJ2-3	.	.	TRBV7-8	AKGWGRTDTQY
TRBJ2-1	TRBD2	few	TRBV5-4	ASSLVGLAGVYNEQF
TRBJ1-1	TRBD1	.	TRBV28	ASRLYRGEAF
TRBJ1-1	.	.	TRBV7-3	ASSLGEAVNTEAF
TRBJ2-7	.	.	TRBV19	ASSMGTEAEQY
TRBJ2-5	.	.	TRBV2	ASSAGKETQY
TRBJ1-5	.	.	TRBV4-3	ASSQVVRGNQPQH
TRBJ1-1	.	.	TRBV6-6	ASSLGVQGREAF